One sample yielded the 25 T cell receptor beta chains listed below, sequenced in a study of shared clonotypes between healthy human individuals. Positive CCR7 selection of CD45RO-negative cells yielded the naive CD8 cells, and terminally differentiated effector memory CD45RA+ cells were excluded. Only in-frame clones appear in the TCRdb table, and some are missing; sequencing was by immunoSEQ multiplex PCR. The sample consists of about 2,100,000 clones, about 93% of them appearing once. Sequences were obtained from naive CD8+ T cells from PBMCs. Receptors originate from a man aged 18 to 29 in good health. Some clones in this sample may be carry-over from other donors' samples.

The chain links TRBV7-9 to TRBJ1-1, with 8 bases identical to TRBD1. The germline gives CDR1 SEHNR, CDR2 FQNEAQ (reference sequence). Unmatched junction bases numbered 4, after V lost 5 bases and J lost 2 bases. The length of the CDR3 is 14 residues. The CDR3 spells CASSQDRGNTEAFF. The CDR3 bases are TGTGCCAGCAGCCAAGACAGGGGAAACACTGAAGCTTTCTTT.

The chain employs TRBV5-6 and TRBJ2-7; D is undetermined. The V and J ends lost 0 bases and 0 bases respectively, with 7 bases between them. Germline assignment: CDR1 SGHDT and CDR2 YYEEEE. The CDR3 spans 14 residues. CDR3 amino acids: CASSLAPSSYEQYF. Written as DNA, the CDR3 is TGTGCCAGCAGCTTGGCCCCTTCCTCCTACGAGCAGTACTTC.

Here the CDR3 reads CASRSRVVETQYF. Here the CDR3 DNA reads TGTGCCAGCCGAAGCCGGGTCGTGGAGACCCAGTACTTC. The rearrangement uses TRBV27 and TRBJ2-5; no firm D call. Deletions cut 8 bases from V and 5 bases from J, with 15 bases between. This CDR3 is 13 amino acids long. CDR1 and CDR2 (germline): MNHEY, SMNVEV (reference sequence).

The gene calls are TRBV27 and TRBJ1-1; TRBD1 matches 7 bases. The V and J ends lost 6 bases and 7 bases, in that order; junction bases with no gene match: 8. CDR3 length equals 13 residues. From germline, CDR1 is MNHEY and CDR2 SMNVEV (reference sequence). The chain's CDR3 is CASSSGGVNEAFF. CDR3 bases: TGTGCCAGCAGCTCAGGGGGGGTAAATGAAGCTTTCTTT.

The V gene is TRBV28, the J gene TRBJ2-1; TRBD2 matches 11 bases. CDR3 length equals 16 residues. V gave up 7 bases and J gave up 7 bases; unmatched junction bases: 12. The germline V gene has CDR1 MDHEN and CDR2 SYDVKM. The CDR3 sequence: CASTPVGLAAWNEQFF. The CDR3 DNA reads as TGTGCCAGCACCCCCGTGGGACTAGCGGCCTGGAATGAGCAGTTCTTC.

This clone was detected only once. The junction does not match germline at one end; this may be a read error. This chain links TRBV7-3 with TRBJ2-7; D unclear. The germline V gene encodes CDR1 SGHTA and CDR2 FQGTGA. This CDR3 is built from 10 residues. DNA of the CDR3: TGTGCCAGCAGCCCTTACCCTCAGGACTTC. Translated: CASSPYPQDF.

The chain couples TRBV9 to TRBJ2-7, with 8 bases lining up with TRBD1. Germline lookup yields CDR1 SGDLS and CDR2 YYNGEE. CDR3 length: 15 amino acids. Trimming at V came to 2 bases and at J to 0 bases, leaving 4 bases not matched to a gene. The CDR3 DNA reads as TGTGCCAGCAGCGTGACAGGGGATCGCTCCTACGAGCAGTACTTC. The encoded protein is CASSVTGDRSYEQYF.

V gene TRBV6-5 combines with J gene TRBJ1-2; D might be TRBD1 (6 bases). V was shortened by 6 bases and J by 4 bases, with 15 bases between the two germline ends. Looked up from germline, CDR1 is MNHEY and CDR2 is SVGAGI. The CDR3 contains 14 residues. The CDR3 DNA reads as TGTGCCAGCAGCCTAAACGAGGGGGGCTATGGCTACACCTTC. The encoded protein is CASSLNEGGYGYTF.

The chain combines TRBV9 with TRBJ2-7; either TRBD1 or TRBD2 may supply D (5 bases each). Trimming stripped 0 bases from V and 7 bases from J, with 14 bases between. CDR1 is SGDLS and CDR2 is YYNGEE in the germline V gene. This CDR3 region has 14 residues. The CDR3 nucleotides read TGTGCCAGCAGCGTAGACGGACACCCGGGGGAGCAGTACTTC. This codes for CASSVDGHPGEQYF.

This chain connects TRBV11-3 to TRBJ1-1; no firm D call. Germline CDR1 is SGHNT and CDR2 is YENEEA. Trimming left V 5 bases short and J 1 base short, with 8 bases between. The CDR3 has 13 amino acids. The CDR3 DNA reads TGTGCCAGCAGCAATGATAGGAACACTGAAGCTTTCTTT. Amino acid sequence: CASSNDRNTEAFF.

The CDR3 sequence is CASSPELEDTGELFF. The CDR3 DNA reads as TGTGCCAGCAGCCCCGAACTAGAAGACACCGGGGAGCTGTTTTTT. This chain links TRBV28 with TRBJ2-2; maybe TRBD2 (5 bases). The CDR3 spans 15 residues. From germline, CDR1 is MDHEN and CDR2 SYDVKM. Trimming stripped 6 bases from V and 3 bases from J, with 14 bases between.

This chain uses TRBV28 with TRBJ2-1; 9 positions agree with TRBD2. Trimming cost V 6 bases and J 4 bases; bases outside gene matches: 4. The CDR3 extends over 14 amino acids. In germline, CDR1 is MDHEN, CDR2 SYDVKM. For the CDR3, the DNA is TGTGCCAGCAGGGGACTAGCAGGATACAATGAGCAGTTCTTC. Encoded protein: CASRGLAGYNEQFF.

The chain has TRBV6-1 and TRBJ2-5, with 10 bases aligning to TRBD1. This CDR3 is 12 amino acids long. CDR1 and CDR2 (germline): MNHNS, SASEGT. V trimming: 8 bases; J trimming: 5 bases; junction bases outside the gene matches: 2. The CDR3 DNA reads as TGTGCCAGCGACAGGGGGCCTGAGACCCAGTACTTC. Translating gives CASDRGPETQYF.

The V and J genes are TRBV10-3 and TRBJ2-7; the D gene is possibly TRBD2 (5 bases). Germline CDR1 ENHRY, CDR2 SYGVKD. The length of the CDR3 is 11 residues. The V end lost 8 bases, the J end lost 3 bases, and 8 bases lay between the germline ends. CDR3 DNA: TGTGCCATCCTTCGGGACTACGAGCAGTACTTC. It is translated as CAILRDYEQYF.

Regarding this clone: Other nucleotide sequences in the sample specify the same CDR3. V gene TRBV27 combines with J gene TRBJ2-7; 13 positions agree with TRBD2. The CDR3 is 15 amino acids. Germline lookup yields CDR1 MNHEY and CDR2 SMNVEV (reference sequence). Trimming removed 5 bases from V and 5 bases from J; junction bases left unmatched: 6. In DNA form, the CDR3 reads TGTGCCAGCAGTCTCGGACTAGCGGGAGCCCACGAGCAGTACTTC. Translating gives CASSLGLAGAHEQYF.

The chain recombines TRBV7-6 with TRBJ2-1; 11 nucleotides line up with TRBD2. The CDR3 runs 18 residues. Germline CDR1 and CDR2: SGHVS and FNYEAQ. V dropped 2 bases and J dropped 0; count of bases not matched to a gene: 6. The CDR3 protein is CASSLKGLADHSYNEQFF. CDR3 bases: TGTGCCAGCAGCTTAAAGGGACTAGCGGATCACTCCTACAATGAGCAGTTCTTC.

The chain carries TRBV6-1 and TRBJ1-2; D gene ambiguous. This CDR3 is 15 amino acids long. Germline lookup yields CDR1 MNHNS and CDR2 SASEGT. Trimming removed 0 bases from V and 4 bases from J, with 12 bases in between. In DNA form, the CDR3 reads TGTGCCAGCAGTGAAGCGTGGGGTCTTGTCTATGGCTACACCTTC. Residues: CASSEAWGLVYGYTF.

Only a few counts were recorded for this clone. The chain has TRBV6-6 and TRBJ1-5, with TRBD1 identical over 7 bases. This CDR3 spans 15 amino acids. V lost 4 bases, J lost 1 base, and 4 bases stayed unmatched. Per germline, CDR1 MNHNY and CDR2 SVGAGI (reference sequence). The CDR3 DNA follows: TGTGCCAGCAGTTCCGGGACAGAAAGCAATCAGCCCCAGCATTTT. Translation: CASSSGTESNQPQHF.

The genes are TRBV5-4 and TRBJ1-2; TRBD1 is a possible D gene (5 bases). V dropped 0 bases and J dropped 0 bases, with 12 bases sitting between them. CDR3 length equals 16 residues. Per the germline V gene, CDR1 is SGHNT and CDR2 is YYREEE (reference sequence). CDR3 in amino acids: CASSLEAGLTNYGYTF. Here the CDR3 DNA reads TGTGCCAGCAGCTTGGAAGCGGGGCTAACTAACTATGGCTACACCTTC. Combining the CDR3 with reference TRBV5-4 and TRBJ1-2 gives the whole variable domain ETGVTQSPTHLIKTRGQQVTLRCSSQSGHNTVSWYQQALGQGPQFIFQYYREEENGRGNFPPRFSGLQFPNYSSELNVNALELDDSALYLCASSLEAGLTNYGYTFGSGTRLTVV.

The chain employs TRBV10-3 and TRBJ2-2; D not resolved. V shed 7 bases and J shed 1 base, with 10 bases lying between them. Germline-derived CDR1 and CDR2 are ENHRY and SYGVKD. The CDR3 runs to 14 residues. The CDR3: CAITEWENTGELFF. In DNA, the CDR3 is TGTGCCATCACCGAATGGGAGAACACCGGGGAGCTGTTTTTT.

This chain uses TRBV7-9 with TRBJ2-3; 9 nucleotides line up with TRBD1. Germline V lookup: CDR1 SEHNR, CDR2 FQNEAQ (reference sequence). This CDR3 is 17 amino acids long. With 5 bases clipped from V and 0 bases from J, the junction kept 9 bases outside the gene matches. The CDR3 region is CASSPKRTGASTDTQYF. CDR3 DNA: TGTGCCAGCAGCCCCAAACGGACAGGGGCTAGCACAGATACGCAGTATTTT. Full variable domain (outside the CDR3, taken from reference TRBV7-9 and TRBJ2-3): DTGVSQNPRHKITKRGQNVTFRCDPISEHNRLYWYRQTLGQGPEFLTYFQNEAQLEKSRLLSDRFSAERPKGSFSTLEIQRTEQGDSAMYLCASSPKRTGASTDTQYFGPGTRLTVL.

V and J are TRBV7-8 and TRBJ2-1, with 13 bases that match TRBD2. The germline V gene has CDR1 SGHVS and CDR2 FQNEAQ. V shed 5 bases, J shed 12 bases, and the junction held 10 bases outside the gene matches. This CDR3 has 15 amino acids. The CDR3 reads CASSLTGTSGTVQFF. CDR3 DNA: TGTGCCAGCAGCCTCACCGGGACTAGCGGGACGGTGCAGTTCTTC.

J is TRBJ1-3 and V is TRBV9, with D tentatively TRBD1 (5 bases). V was trimmed by 2 bases and J by 0 bases, leaving 12 bases between them. The germline CDR1 and CDR2 sequences are SGDLS and YYNGEE. This CDR3 region has 16 residues. The CDR3 here is CASSVQGLNSGNTIYF. The CDR3 coding sequence is TGTGCCAGCAGCGTGCAGGGTCTAAACTCTGGAAACACCATATATTTT.

The rearrangement joins TRBV4-1 to TRBJ1-1, with a possible D match to TRBD1 (6 bases). CDR3 length: 15 residues. The ends were cut back, 4 bases at V and 2 bases at J, with 14 bases in the middle. Germline V gene lookup returns CDR1 MGHRA and CDR2 YSYEKL. Written as DNA, the CDR3 is TGCGCCAGCAGCCCCAGGGGATCACTTAACACTGAAGCTTTCTTT. This encodes CASSPRGSLNTEAFF.

The V gene is TRBV7-2, the J gene TRBJ2-1, with 10 positions matching TRBD1. The V gene end was trimmed by 3 bases and the J gene end by 12 bases; junction bases not matched to a gene: 14. The CDR3 consists of 16 residues. Germline values: CDR1 SGHTA, CDR2 FQGNSA. Here the CDR3 reads CASSLTGGSLIVRQFF. The CDR3 nucleotides are TGTGCCAGCAGCTTGACAGGGGGCTCCCTAATTGTGAGGCAGTTCTTC.